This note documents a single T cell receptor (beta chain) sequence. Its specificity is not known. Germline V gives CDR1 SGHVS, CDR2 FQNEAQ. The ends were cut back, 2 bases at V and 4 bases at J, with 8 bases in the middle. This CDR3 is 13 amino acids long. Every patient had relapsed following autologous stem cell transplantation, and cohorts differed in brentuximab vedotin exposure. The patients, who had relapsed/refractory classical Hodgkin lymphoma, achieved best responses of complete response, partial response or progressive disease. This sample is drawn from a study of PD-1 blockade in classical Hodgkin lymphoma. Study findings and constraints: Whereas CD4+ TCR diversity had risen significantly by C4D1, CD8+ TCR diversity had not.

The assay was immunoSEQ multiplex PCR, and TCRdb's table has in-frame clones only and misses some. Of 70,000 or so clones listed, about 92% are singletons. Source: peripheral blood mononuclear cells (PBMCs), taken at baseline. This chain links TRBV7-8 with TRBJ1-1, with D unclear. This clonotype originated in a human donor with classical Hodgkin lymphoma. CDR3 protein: CASSLSSGTEAFF. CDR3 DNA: TGTGCCAGCAGCTTATCAAGTGGCACTGAAGCTTTCTTT.